The 11 T cell receptor beta chains below come from one sample, sequenced in a study of OX40 agonist ivuxolimab in advanced cancers. Libraries were prepared by immunoSEQ multiplex PCR; TCRdb keeps only in-frame clonotypes and omits some of them. Of just over 80,000 clones listed, about 88% were seen once; the top ten hold approximately 0.67%. The sample consisted of CD4+ or CD8+ T cells sorted from blood, taken in a trial of the OX40 agonist ivuxolimab. The receptors here all came from an adult with an advanced solid tumor such as melanoma, head and neck, liver or kidney cancer.

This sequence joins TRBV7-6 and TRBJ2-5; TRBD2 is a possible D gene (5 bases). Trimming shortened V by 5 bases and J by 2 bases, and 15 bases separated the two germline ends. The CDR3 contains 15 residues. Looked up from germline, CDR1 is SGHVS and CDR2 is FNYEAQ. CDR3 residues: CASSPRTRSQETQYF. Written as DNA, the CDR3 is TGTGCCAGCAGCCCGCGGACTCGCTCTCAAGAGACCCAGTACTTC.

This clone came up a few times. This chain uses TRBV11-2 with TRBJ1-1; maybe TRBD1 (5 bases). V lost 6 bases, J lost 6 bases, and 11 bases lay in between. Germline CDR1 and CDR2: SGHAT and FQNNGV. This CDR3 comprises 12 residues. CDR3 in DNA: TGTGCCAGCAGTCTAGCGGGGGCTGAAGCTTTCTTT. It translates to CASSLAGAEAFF.

This rearrangement joins TRBV18 to TRBJ2-5, with 9 bases aligning to TRBD2. Germline V lookup: CDR1 KGHSH, CDR2 LQKENI. Trimming at V came to 2 bases and at J to 4 bases, leaving 2 bases not matched to a gene. The CDR3 consists of 14 residues. The CDR3 DNA reads TGTGCCAGCTCACCAAGTAGCGGGAGAGAGACCCAGTACTTC. Its protein is CASSPSSGRETQYF. The full variable domain, in which reference TRBV18 and TRBJ2-5 provide the parts outside the CDR3, is NAGVMQNPRHLVRRRGQEARLRCSPMKGHSHVYWYRQLPEEGLKFMVYLQKENIIDESGMPKERFSAEFPKEGPSILRIQQVVRGDSAAYFCASSPSSGRETQYFGPGTRLLVL.

The rearrangement joins TRBV6-6 to TRBJ2-5, with D perhaps matching TRBD1 (6 bases). This CDR3 has 14 amino acids. V was trimmed by 4 bases and J by 7 bases, leaving 16 bases between them. Germline V gene data show CDR1 as MNHNY and CDR2 as SVGAGI (reference sequence). The CDR3 DNA is TGTGCCAGCAGTTCGGACCTAGGGACAACGACCCAGTACTTC. This gives the protein CASSSDLGTTTQYF.

The gene calls are TRBV18 and TRBJ2-2; 7 positions agree with TRBD1. Germline V gene sequence: CDR1 KGHSH, CDR2 LQKENI. With V trimmed by 1 base and J by 10 bases, 6 bases remained unmatched. The CDR3 is 14 amino acids. Here the CDR3 DNA reads TGTGCCAGCTCACCACATAAGGGGGCGGAGGAGCTGTTTTTT. This sequence encodes CASSPHKGAEELFF.

This clone was found once. The chain employs TRBV5-4 and TRBJ1-2; 7 bases match TRBD1. This CDR3 is built from 15 residues. CDR1 is SGHNT and CDR2 is YYREEE in the germline V gene (reference sequence). The junction had 5 bases not matched to a gene; V was cut back by 3 bases and J by 0 bases. CDR3 sequence (DNA): TGTGCCAGCAGCTCGGGACAGAACCCTAACTATGGCTACACCTTC. Protein: CASSSGQNPNYGYTF.

The chain recombines TRBV14 with TRBJ1-4; D gene uncertain. Per germline, CDR1 SGHDN and CDR2 FVKESK. The CDR3 sequence is 15 residues long. V was cut by 3 bases and J by 5 bases, with 13 bases left in between. For the CDR3, the DNA is TGTGCCAGCAGCCATCGCGCAGGTCAAAATGAAAAACTGTTTTTT. It is translated as CASSHRAGQNEKLFF.

This chain connects TRBV29-1 to TRBJ2-7, with 8 bases that match TRBD2. This CDR3 is 13 amino acids long. In germline, CDR1 is SQVTM, CDR2 ANQGSEA. The J segment lost 7 bases and the V segment lost 7 bases, leaving 12 bases of the junction unmatched. The CDR3 nucleotides are TGCAGCGCTGGACTAGCTCCGCAGCGGGAGCAGTACTTC. Its protein is CSAGLAPQREQYF.

This chain connects TRBV4-3 to TRBJ1-4; no firm D call. This CDR3 spans 12 amino acids. The V and J ends lost 8 bases and 3 bases respectively, with 7 bases between them. The germline V gene has CDR1 LGHNA and CDR2 YSLEER. CDR3 in amino acids: CASGEANEKLFF. The DNA of the CDR3 is TGCGCCAGCGGAGAAGCTAATGAAAAACTGTTTTTT.

This sequence joins TRBV30 and TRBJ2-7, with 12 nucleotides matching TRBD2. Per the germline V gene, CDR1 is GTSNPN and CDR2 is SVGIG (reference sequence). V trimming: 1 base; J trimming: 7 bases; junction bases outside the gene matches: 8. This CDR3 is 15 amino acids long. The CDR3 region is CAWSDLAGGPREQYF. CDR3 DNA sequence: TGTGCCTGGAGTGATCTAGCGGGAGGGCCAAGGGAGCAGTACTTC.

The chain couples TRBV6-1 to TRBJ1-3; D is unclear. Germline V lookup: CDR1 MNHNS, CDR2 SASEGT. V lost 7 bases to trimming and J lost 0 bases, with 13 bases between them. CDR3 length equals 15 residues. This chain's CDR3 is CASIKDVFSGNTIYF. In nucleotides, the CDR3 is TGTGCCAGCATTAAGGACGTCTTCTCTGGAAACACCATATATTTT.